The 26 T cell receptor beta chains presented below share a single source sample, sequenced in a study of OX40 agonist ivuxolimab in advanced cancers. Library generation was performed with the immunoSEQ multiplex PCR assay. TCRdb obtained this table from immuneACCESS and retained in-frame rearrangements with V and J assigned. These tables miss some clones; where compared with another copy, unresolved V genes account for less than half of the shortfall, and the remainder is unexplained. For this sample there are about 16,000 clones; about 82% appear just once. The ten top clones hold approximately 0.74% of the sample. Sequenced material: CD4+ or CD8+ T cells sorted from blood, taken in a trial of the OX40 agonist ivuxolimab. These receptors were collected from an adult with an advanced solid tumor such as melanoma, head and neck, liver or kidney cancer.

This clone has only a few counts. The chain couples TRBV10-3 to TRBJ1-5, with 9 positions matching TRBD1. Germline V gene lookup returns CDR1 ENHRY and CDR2 SYGVKD. V shed 4 bases and J 4 bases; nucleotides not matched to a gene: 5. This CDR3 has 15 residues. The CDR3 loop reads CAISATGGGNQPQHF. The CDR3 nucleotides read TGTGCCATCAGTGCAACAGGGGGCGGGAATCAGCCCCAGCATTTT.

The CDR3 reads CASCTAGNTEAFF. For the CDR3, the DNA is TGTGCCAGTTGTACTGCAGGGAACACTGAAGCTTTCTTT. V usage is TRBV10-3 and J usage is TRBJ1-1; D gene uncertain. This CDR3 comprises 13 residues. V was clipped by 10 bases and J by 1 base, with 13 bases between them. CDR1 is ENHRY, CDR2 SYGVKD, per germline.

The V gene is TRBV2, the J gene TRBJ1-3; D not resolved. This CDR3 has 13 amino acids. Trimming pared 5 bases from V and 3 bases from J, leaving 8 bases between. Germline loops: CDR1 SNHLY, CDR2 FYNNEI. CDR3: CASSLVFGNTIYF. CDR3 nucleotide sequence: TGTGCCAGCAGTCTCGTATTTGGAAACACCATATATTTT. The whole variable domain, filled in from reference TRBV2 and TRBJ1-3, reads EPEVTQTPSHQVTQMGQEVILRCVPISNHLYFYWYRQILGQKVEFLVSFYNNEISEKSEIFDDQFSVERPDGSNFTLKIRSTKLEDSAMYFCASSLVFGNTIYFGEGSWLTVV.

The CDR3 DNA is TGTGCCAGCACGGACAGGGTATTCTCACCCCTCCACTTT. Its protein is CASTDRVFSPLHF. The chain couples TRBV6-1 to TRBJ1-6; 8 positions match TRBD1. After removal of 7 bases from V and 10 bases from J, the junction contained 6 bases not matched to a gene. Germline values: CDR1 MNHNS, CDR2 SASEGT. The CDR3 covers 13 residues.

The V and J genes are TRBV6-5 and TRBJ1-4; D unresolved. Germline assignment: CDR1 MNHEY and CDR2 SVGAGI. Trimming removed 6 bases at V and 2 bases at J, with 13 bases between. This CDR3 region has 15 residues. The CDR3 region has the DNA TGTGCCAGCAGGACATTGTCAGGCACTAATGAAAAACTGTTTTTT. It codes for CASRTLSGTNEKLFF.

J is TRBJ2-1 and V is TRBV5-1, with 8 bases fitting TRBD2. V lost 5 bases, J lost 9 bases, and 7 bases stayed unmatched. Germline CDR1 reads SGHRS; CDR2 reads YFSETQ. The CDR3 spans 13 residues. CDR3 nucleotide sequence: TGCGCCAGCAGGGCGGCCGGGGGGGCTGAGCAGTTCTTC. Its protein is CASRAAGGAEQFF.

This clone was seen a handful of times. The gene calls are TRBV6-5 and TRBJ1-1; D is unclear. V shed 0 bases and J shed 6 bases, with 8 bases lying between them. There are 13 residues in the CDR3. Per the germline V gene, CDR1 is MNHEY and CDR2 is SVGAGI. CDR3 DNA sequence: TGTGCCAGCAGTTACTCGAGTGGGTCTGAAGCTTTCTTT. Its protein is CASSYSSGSEAFF.

V and J are TRBV27 and TRBJ2-1; 7 bases agree with TRBD2. The V segment lost 6 bases and the J segment 1 base; nucleotides outside the gene matches: 9. The length of the CDR3 is 16 residues. From germline, CDR1 is MNHEY and CDR2 SMNVEV (reference sequence). CDR3: CASRLTGLVSYNEQFF. Here the CDR3 DNA reads TGTGCCAGCAGACTCACAGGACTAGTATCCTACAATGAGCAGTTCTTC.

The V call is TRBV2, the J call TRBJ2-1; TRBD2 matches 7 bases. Germline V lookup: CDR1 SNHLY, CDR2 FYNNEI. The CDR3 runs to 14 residues. J gave up 3 bases and V 8 bases, and 7 bases lay outside the gene matches. The CDR3 loop is CASGAERGYNEQFF. The CDR3 nucleotides read TGTGCCAGCGGTGCGGAGCGGGGCTACAATGAGCAGTTCTTC.

The CDR3 sequence: CASSKSPGNNEQFF. Here the CDR3 DNA reads TGTGCCAGCAGCAAAAGCCCGGGTAACAATGAGCAGTTCTTC. The chain employs TRBV7-2 and TRBJ2-1; the D is unclear. This CDR3 region has 14 residues. V lost 5 bases to trimming and J lost 5 bases, with 13 bases between them. Per germline, CDR1 SGHTA and CDR2 FQGNSA.

The table lists this clone with a count of one. The rearrangement uses TRBV5-4 and TRBJ2-7; possible D gene TRBD1, 6 bases. Germline V CDR1 and CDR2: SGHNT, YYREEE (reference sequence). Trimming left V 5 bases short and J 5 bases short, with 20 bases between. CDR3 length: 15 residues. The CDR3 here is CASSRVFFGGHEQYF. The CDR3 DNA follows: TGTGCCAGCAGTCGAGTTTTTTTTGGGGGCCACGAGCAGTACTTC.

This clone has only a few counts. CDR3 coding DNA: TGTGCCAGCAGCTTACCAGACACCGGGGAGCTGTTTTTT. It encodes CASSLPDTGELFF. The chain uses TRBV7-8 and TRBJ2-2; D is undetermined. The CDR3 has 13 residues. CDR1 and CDR2 (germline): SGHVS, FQNEAQ. V gave up 2 bases and J gave up 3 bases, with 4 bases separating them.

J is TRBJ2-7 and V is TRBV10-3; TRBD1 aligns across 10 bases. The V gene's germline CDR1 is ENHRY and CDR2 SYGVKD. The J segment lost 2 bases and the V segment lost 4 bases, leaving 5 bases of the junction unmatched. The CDR3 runs 15 residues. The CDR3 DNA sequence: TGTGCCATCAGTGGGATAGGACAGGGGGCCTACGAGCAGTACTTC. Translating it yields CAISGIGQGAYEQYF.

The chain employs TRBV4-2 and TRBJ2-3; D is undetermined. Germline V lookup: CDR1 LGHNA, CDR2 YNFKEQ. Trimming stripped 6 bases from V and 0 bases from J, with 10 bases between. The CDR3 totals 14 residues. CDR3 loop: CASRSSESTDTQYF. The CDR3 DNA reads as TGTGCCAGCAGGTCGTCCGAAAGCACAGATACGCAGTATTTT.

The J gene is TRBJ2-1, the V gene TRBV6-5, with 9 positions matching TRBD1. V gave up 4 bases and J gave up 7 bases; unmatched junction bases: 11. The CDR3 spans 16 residues. Germline CDR1 MNHEY, CDR2 SVGAGI. The CDR3 coding sequence is TGTGCCAGCAGTTCCTTGCGGGACAGGGTCTATAATGAGCAGTTCTTC. Translation: CASSSLRDRVYNEQFF.

The rearrangement links TRBV21-1 to TRBJ1-1; no DNA check was done on the table's D call, TRBD1. TRBV21-1 is termed a pseudogene. The CDR3 extends over 12 amino acids. This chain's CDR3 is CASSKGLPEAFF. The CDR3 DNA follows: TGTGCCAGCAGCAAAGGGCTTCCTGAAGCTTTCTTT.

This clone was counted only a few times. The J gene is TRBJ2-5, the V gene TRBV2, with D possibly TRBD2 on 6 matching bases. Trimming took 5 bases from V and 4 from J, leaving 14 bases between them. The CDR3 covers 14 residues. CDR1 and CDR2 from the germline V gene are SNHLY and FYNNEI. The CDR3 DNA reads as TGTGCCAGCAGTCCGAGACTAGGCGGAGAGACCCAGTACTTC. Protein sequence: CASSPRLGGETQYF.

V gene TRBV25-1 combines with J gene TRBJ2-6, with 9 positions matching TRBD1. The germline gives CDR1 MGHDK, CDR2 SYGVNS. The CDR3 spans 16 residues. The junction had 4 bases not matched to a gene; V was cut back by 5 bases and J by 2 bases. Here the CDR3 reads CASSNTGGAGANVLTF. Here the CDR3 DNA reads TGTGCCAGCAGTAATACAGGGGGCGCTGGGGCCAACGTCCTGACTTTC.

The V gene is TRBV10-3, the J gene TRBJ2-5; TRBD2 aligns across 7 bases. There are 12 residues in the CDR3. Trimming cost V 4 bases and J 4 bases; bases outside gene matches: 0. Germline V gene sequence: CDR1 ENHRY, CDR2 SYGVKD. The DNA of the CDR3 is TGTGCCATCAGTGTAGCGGGAGAGACCCAGTACTTC. This translates into CAISVAGETQYF.

CDR3 in amino acids: CAWKGRRGFNTEAFF. CDR3 sequence (DNA): TGTGCCTGGAAGGGGCGTAGGGGCTTTAACACTGAAGCTTTCTTT. V gene TRBV30 combines with J gene TRBJ1-1; weak D call: TRBD1 (5 bases). CDR1 and CDR2 (germline): GTSNPN, SVGIG (reference sequence). Trimming shortened V by 4 bases and J by 2 bases, and 17 bases separated the two germline ends. The CDR3 is 15 amino acids.

This clone turned up a few times. This sequence joins TRBV28 and TRBJ2-2; 7 bases map to TRBD1. The CDR3 runs 18 residues. Germline CDR1 reads MDHEN; CDR2 reads SYDVKM. V dropped 2 bases and J dropped 3; count of bases not matched to a gene: 12. The chain's CDR3 is CASSLRATGAADTGELFF. The CDR3, as DNA: TGTGCCAGCAGTTTAAGGGCCACAGGGGCGGCGGACACCGGGGAGCTGTTTTTT.

The sample holds a few counts of this clone. The chain carries TRBV10-3 and TRBJ2-7; D is undetermined. V lost 10 bases and J 4 bases, leaving 14 bases between the germline ends. The CDR3 is made up of 12 amino acids. Germline-derived CDR1 and CDR2 are ENHRY and SYGVKD. The CDR3 nucleotides read TGTGCCACCTCTCCAAAACGGTACGAGCAGTACTTC. Its translation is CATSPKRYEQYF.

The CDR3 loop reads CASSRLGHPYEQYF. The CDR3 nucleotides read TGTGCCAGCAGCCGTCTGGGACACCCCTACGAGCAGTACTTC. The chain is built from TRBV27 and TRBJ2-7; perhaps TRBD1 as D (6 bases). Germline values: CDR1 MNHEY, CDR2 SMNVEV (reference sequence). The ends were cut back, 6 bases at V and 2 bases at J, with 14 bases in the middle. The CDR3 contains 14 residues.

The chain links TRBV29-1 to TRBJ2-5, with D perhaps assigned TRBD1 or TRBD2 (5 bases each). From germline, CDR1 is SQVTM and CDR2 ANQGSEA. Trimming stripped 4 bases from V and 4 bases from J, with 13 bases between. This CDR3 region has 13 residues. CDR3 loop: CSVGRDLLETQYF. The CDR3 DNA follows: TGCAGCGTTGGACGGGACCTACTAGAGACCCAGTACTTC. Combining the CDR3 with reference TRBV29-1 and TRBJ2-5 gives the whole variable domain SAVISQKPSRDICQRGTSLTIQCQVDSQVTMMFWYRQQPGQSLTLIATANQGSEATYESGFVIDKFPISRPNLTFSTLTVSNMSPEDSSIYLCSVGRDLLETQYFGPGTRLLVL.

V gene TRBV12-5 combines with J gene TRBJ2-3; tentative D call: TRBD1 (5 bases). The ends were cut back, 7 bases at V and 5 bases at J, with 16 bases in the middle. The CDR3 runs to 14 residues. In germline, CDR1 is LGHNT, CDR2 FRNRAP. This chain's CDR3 is CASDLGAARDTQYF. The CDR3 region has the DNA TGTGCTAGTGATCTAGGGGCAGCCAGAGATACGCAGTATTTT.

This clone was recorded a few times. This chain joins TRBV9 and TRBJ1-1; 9 bases align to TRBD1. The V segment lost 0 bases and the J segment 1 base; nucleotides outside the gene matches: 4. CDR1 is SGDLS, CDR2 YYNGEE, per germline. The CDR3 extends over 16 amino acids. The CDR3 DNA follows: TGTGCCAGCAGCGTAGATGGGACAGGGCCGAACACTGAAGCTTTCTTT. This sequence encodes CASSVDGTGPNTEAFF. The full variable domain, with the rest looked up from reference TRBV9 and TRBJ1-1, is DSGVTQTPKHLITATGQRVTLRCSPRSGDLSVYWYQQSLDQGLQFLIQYYNGEERAKGNILERFSAQQFPDLHSELNLSSLELGDSALYFCASSVDGTGPNTEAFFGQGTRLTVV.